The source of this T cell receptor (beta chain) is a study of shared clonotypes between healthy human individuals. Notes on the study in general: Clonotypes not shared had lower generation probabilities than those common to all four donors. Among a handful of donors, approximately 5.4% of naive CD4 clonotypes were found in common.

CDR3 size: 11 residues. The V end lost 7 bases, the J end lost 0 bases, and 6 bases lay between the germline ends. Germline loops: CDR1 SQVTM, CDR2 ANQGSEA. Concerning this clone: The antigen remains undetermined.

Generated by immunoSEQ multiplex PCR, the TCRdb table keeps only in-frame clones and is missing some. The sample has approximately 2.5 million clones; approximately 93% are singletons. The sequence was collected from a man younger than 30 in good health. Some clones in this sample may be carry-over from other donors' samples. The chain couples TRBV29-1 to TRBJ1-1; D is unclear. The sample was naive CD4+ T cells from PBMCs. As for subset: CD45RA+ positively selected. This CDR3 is CSAAMNTEAFF. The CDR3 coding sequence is TGCAGCGCCGCGATGAACACTGAAGCTTTCTTT.